This T cell receptor (beta chain) stems from a study of blood T cell repertoires in COVID-19. Across the whole study: PBMCs, B-cell-depleted T cells, or T cells provided the cDNA or gDNA that made up the material.

This clone was counted a single time. Authors' data handling: Counts of nucleated cells, estimated from reference gene primer amplification, were obtained. The protocol was immunoSEQ multiplex PCR, while the TCRdb copy is restricted to in-frame clones and leaves out a portion. The V and J calls and clone size come from that table; D and trimming were worked out from the DNA. The repertoire holds around 100,000 clones, with 88% as singletons. The V segment lost 5 bases and the J segment 1 base; nucleotides outside the gene matches: 2. The CDR3 length is 14 residues. Germline V gene sequence: CDR1 MNHEY, CDR2 SMNVEV (reference sequence).

The sequenced sample was peripheral blood. The V gene is TRBV27, the J gene TRBJ2-4, with TRBD1 matching 7 bases. The source is a human donor in a cohort sampled during active COVID-19. The CDR3 DNA follows: TGTGCCAGCAGTAGGGGGCTGGCCAAAAACATTCAGTACTTC. As protein: CASSRGLAKNIQYF.